The 4 T cell receptor beta chains reported below all come from one sample, sequenced in a study of cytomegalovirus exposure and HLA in healthy donors. Use of 60 Vbeta and 13 Jbeta primers characterized the PCR. Measured with immunoSEQ multiplex PCR; TCRdb has only the in-frame clones, and not every one. The sample includes about 160,000 clones, more than 70% seen only once; the top ten take just over 4.5%. Source material: PBMCs. The source of these receptors is a woman between 45 and 60 years old in good health and CMV-seropositive.

This sequence joins TRBV28 and TRBJ2-7, with 8 bases identical to TRBD2. The V gene's germline CDR1 is MDHEN and CDR2 SYDVKM. Trimming removed 11 bases from V and 0 bases from J; junction bases left unmatched: 9. This CDR3 contains 14 residues. This CDR3 is CASGGAGDSYEQYF. CDR3 bases: TGTGCCTCGGGGGGGGCGGGTGACTCCTACGAGCAGTACTTC.

V is TRBV11-3 and J is TRBJ2-5; 7 bases are a match to TRBD2. The CDR3 length is 12 residues. CDR1 SGHNT and CDR2 YENEEA come from the germline V gene. V dropped 5 bases and J dropped 5; count of bases not matched to a gene: 2. In DNA form, the CDR3 reads TGTGCCAGCAGCGCCGGGGGGGAGACCCAGTACTTC. Amino acids: CASSAGGETQYF. Full variable domain (rest looked up from reference TRBV11-3 and TRBJ2-5): EAGVVQSPRYKIIEKKQPVAFWCNPISGHNTLYWYLQNLGQGPELLIRYENEEAVDDSQLPKDRFSAERLKGVDSTLKIQPAELGDSAVYLCASSAGGETQYFGPGTRLLVL.

The chain employs TRBV6-1 and TRBJ2-7; 15 bases map to TRBD2. V lost 8 bases to trimming and J lost 3 bases; unmatched junction nucleotides: 2. This CDR3 contains 14 residues. Germline CDR1 and CDR2: MNHNS and SASEGT. CDR3 loop: CASPGLAGGYEQYF. As DNA, the CDR3 is TGTGCCAGCCCGGGACTAGCGGGAGGCTACGAGCAGTACTTC.

In nucleotides, the CDR3 is TGTGCCAGCAGCCTATTCCCCCGAAGCGGCGGGGAGCTGTTTTTT. Amino acids: CASSLFPRSGGELFF. This sequence joins TRBV7-8 and TRBJ2-2; a possible D gene is TRBD2 (5 bases). Trimming shortened V by 5 bases and J by 7 bases, and 17 bases separated the two germline ends. The CDR3 length is 15 residues. The germline CDR1 and CDR2 sequences are SGHVS and FQNEAQ.